This is a list of T cell receptor beta chains from one sample in a study of blood T cell repertoires in COVID-19. Profiling relied on immunoSEQ multiplex PCR, and the TCRdb table lists in-frame clones only, not all of them. This sample yields about 100,000 clones, of which 80% are seen a single time; about an eighth belongs to the top ten. The source material was peripheral blood. The receptors come from a woman aged 70-85 years with acute or convalescent COVID-19. Both conserved end residues are part of each CDR3. The D gene is left open where the match is weak. Some rows have no size entry. The others give once, few or many, or a class for an expanded clone.

j_call,v_call,d_call,clone_size,cdr3_nt,cdr3_aa
TRBJ2-1,TRBV19,TRBD1,-,TGTGCCAGTAGTATGCAGGGGGACTCCTACAATGAGCAGTTCTTC,CASSMQGDSYNEQFF
TRBJ2-2,TRBV13,-,-,TGTGCCAGCAGCTTAGGACAGCTCAACACCGGGGAGCTGTTTTTT,CASSLGQLNTGELFF
TRBJ2-5,TRBV5-1,-,-,TGCGCCAGCAGCTCCTCCCGGGACACCTTGTACCAAGAGACCCAGTACTTC,CASSSSRDTLYQETQYF
TRBJ1-1,TRBV27,-,-,TGTGCCAGCAGTTTATCCGGTGCAACTGAAGCTTTCTTT,CASSLSGATEAFF
TRBJ2-5,TRBV2,TRBD2,-,TGTGCCAGCACCAGACTAGCGGGGACTCAAGAGACCCAGTACTTC,CASTRLAGTQETQYF
TRBJ2-7,TRBV3-1/TRBV3-2,TRBD2,-,TGTGCCAGCAGCCAAGAGAGCGGGGGGGCCTACGAGCAGTACTTC,CASSQESGGAYEQYF
TRBJ1-2,TRBV30,TRBD1,-,TGTGCCTGGAGGGTGACAGGGGATGGGGGCTACACCTTC,CAWRVTGDGGYTF
TRBJ1-2,TRBV2,TRBD1,-,TGTGCCAGCGGTGGGATGGACAGGGGACAGGGCTATGGCTACACCTTC,CASGGMDRGQGYGYTF
TRBJ1-1,TRBV11-2,-,few,TGTGCCAGCACCAAGGGGCGGTTAAACACTGAAGCTTTCTTT,CASTKGRLNTEAFF
TRBJ1-2,TRBV19,-,-,TGTGCCAGTAGTATAGGGACACTCCCCTGGAGAAACTATGGCTACACCTTC,CASSIGTLPWRNYGYTF
TRBJ2-2,TRBV7-6,TRBD1,-,TGTGCCAGCAGCTTAAATCCGGGACAGGGCAACACCGGGGAGCTGTTTTTT,CASSLNPGQGNTGELFF
TRBJ2-3,TRBV19,-,-,TGTGCCAGTAGTACTAGCACAGATACGCAGTATTTT,CASSTSTDTQYF
TRBJ2-2,TRBV3-1/TRBV3-2,-,-,TGTGCCAGCAGCCTAAGGGCTGGGGCGATCGGGGAGCTGTTTTTT,CASSLRAGAIGELFF
TRBJ1-3,TRBV9,-,-,TGTGCCAGCAGCGCCACAGGGTTCTCTGGAAACACCATATATTTT,CASSATGFSGNTIYF
TRBJ1-2,TRBV27,-,-,TGTGCCAGCAGTCAAAATCCGGGAGCCGGAGGCTACACCTTC,CASSQNPGAGGYTF
TRBJ2-1,TRBV11-2,TRBD2,-,TGTGCCAGCAGCGGGACTAGCGGGGGGTTAGCCTACAATGAGCAGTTCTTC,CASSGTSGGLAYNEQFF
TRBJ1-2,TRBV4-3,TRBD1,many,TGCGCCAGCAGCCAGGGGACAGGGGCAAACTATGGCTACACCTTC,CASSQGTGANYGYTF
TRBJ1-4,TRBV5-1,-,-,TGCGCCAGCAGCCCGGACGGGGTCGGAACTAATGAAAAACTGTTTTTT,CASSPDGVGTNEKLFF
TRBJ2-1,TRBV11-2,-,-,TGTGCCAGCAGCGGGGGGTTAAGGTACAATGAGCAGTTCTTC,CASSGGLRYNEQFF
TRBJ1-6,TRBV12-3/TRBV12-4,-,-,TGTGCCAGCAGTATAAATAATTCACCCCTCCACTTT,CASSINNSPLHF
TRBJ1-4,TRBV9,-,-,TGTGCCAGCAGCCCGGACAGTGGAGAAAAACTGTTTTTT,CASSPDSGEKLFF
TRBJ2-5,TRBV6-5,TRBD1,-,TGTGCCAGCAGGGCCAGAACAGGGGGCTTCGAGACCCAGTACTTC,CASRARTGGFETQYF
TRBJ2-5,TRBV7-5,-,-,TGTGCCAGAAGCCAGACTAGCGTGGGGACCCAGTACTTC,CARSQTSVGTQYF
TRBJ1-1,TRBV11-2,TRBD1,-,TGTGCCAGCAGCACGGACAGGTGGAACACTGAAGCTTTCTTT,CASSTDRWNTEAFF
TRBJ1-2,TRBV6-5,TRBD1,-,TGTGCCAGCACCTCCCTCCCGGGGACAGGGACAGGCTACACCTTC,CASTSLPGTGTGYTF
TRBJ2-3,TRBV4-2,-,once,TGTGCCAGCAGCCCCCGACAAACAGATACGCAGTATTTT,CASSPRQTDTQYF
TRBJ1-3,TRBV19,-,-,TGTGCCAGTAGTAGTAGGGGAACTACTGGAAACACCATATATTTT,CASSSRGTTGNTIYF
TRBJ2-2,TRBV7-3,TRBD1,-,TGTGCCAGCAGCTTAACCGGGACAGCAACCGGGGAGCTGTTTTTT,CASSLTGTATGELFF
TRBJ2-1,TRBV28,-,-,TGTGCCAGCAGCCAGGAACAGCAGAGCTCCTACAATGAGCAGTTCTTC,CASSQEQQSSYNEQFF
TRBJ1-3,TRBV28,-,-,TGTGCCAGCAGTTTGTACGGGGATGCAGGAAACACCATATATTTT,CASSLYGDAGNTIYF
TRBJ2-5,TRBV23-1,-,once,TGCGCCAGCATCACCGGGACACGGAAGACCCAGTACTTC,CASITGTRKTQYF
TRBJ1-2,TRBV3-1/TRBV3-2,TRBD1,-,TGTGCCAGCAGCCAAGGTTTGACAGGGAGCTACACCTTC,CASSQGLTGSYTF
TRBJ2-2,TRBV28,TRBD1,-,TGTGGGGGACAGGGGCCGACCGGGGAGCTGTTTTTT,CGGQGPTGELFF
TRBJ2-7,TRBV19,TRBD1,once,TGTGCCAGTAGGGGGACAGGGGTCGGCGAGCAGTACTTC,CASRGTGVGEQYF
TRBJ2-1,TRBV24-1,TRBD1,-,TGTGCCACCAGTGTCTCCGGGACAGGTCGCAATGAGCAGTTCTTC,CATSVSGTGRNEQFF
TRBJ1-3,TRBV9,-,few,TGTGCCAGCAGCGCGGGTTTGTCTGGAAACACCATATATTTT,CASSAGLSGNTIYF